The clone carrying this TCR beta chain was counted between two and nine times. This entry comes from a study of beta chain features in type 1 diabetes. The investigators reverse transcribed all of the isolated RNA, so they sequenced expressed TCRB transcripts. Clones were sequenced by immunoSEQ multiplex PCR, and TCRdb holds only the in-frame ones, with some missing. The sample holds fewer than 150,000 clones, 6.9% seen once. CD45RO/CCR7/CD25/CD127/CD95/CD27 separated CD4+ naive, central memory, regulatory and stem cell-like memory cells by sorting. Germline lookup yields CDR1 SGHTA and CDR2 FQGTGA. Deletions cut 4 bases from V and 5 bases from J, with 14 bases between. The CDR3 runs 14 residues.

The TCR comes from a woman aged 25 to 39 in good health. The chain is built from TRBV7-3 and TRBJ1-1, with D perhaps matching TRBD1 (6 bases). The sequencing input was central memory CD4+ T cells from blood. CDR3 DNA: TGTGCCAGCAGCTACGGAGGGGGGGGTACTGAAGCTTTCTTT. This translates into CASSYGGGGTEAFF.